A single sample gave rise to the 13 T cell receptor beta chains below, sequenced in a study of cytomegalovirus exposure and HLA in healthy donors. Amplification used 60 Vbeta primers and 13 Jbeta primers. Method: immunoSEQ multiplex PCR; TCRdb's copy keeps in-frame clones and lacks some. The sample consists of approximately 140,000 clones, about 70% of them appearing once. Sequencing was done on a sample of PBMCs. These receptors came from a woman in her sixties in good health and CMV-seropositive.

The chain couples TRBV5-6 to TRBJ2-7; D not certain. CDR1 and CDR2 (germline): SGHDT, YYEEEE. This CDR3 has 13 amino acids. Trimming removed 0 bases at V and 5 bases at J, with 9 bases between. The CDR3 DNA follows: TGTGCCAGCAGCTTGGACTGGGCCCACGAGCAGTACTTC. This encodes CASSLDWAHEQYF.

The V and J genes are TRBV5-6 and TRBJ2-5; D ambiguous. Germline CDR1 and CDR2: SGHDT and YYEEEE. Trimming removed 5 bases from V and 1 base from J, with 9 bases in between. The length of the CDR3 is 13 residues. DNA of the CDR3: TGTGCCAGCAGTAGGCCGGGCCAAGAGACCCAGTACTTC. As protein: CASSRPGQETQYF.

This chain uses TRBV6-6 with TRBJ1-2, with no clear D. The V gene lost 2 bases and the J gene lost 8 bases, with 15 bases spanning the gap. The CDR3 spans 14 residues. Germline V gives CDR1 MNHNY, CDR2 SVGAGI (reference sequence). The CDR3 coding sequence is TGTGCCAGCAGTTACGTAGGCACGGAGGGCGGCTACACCTTC. Translation gives CASSYVGTEGGYTF.

The V and J genes are TRBV25-1 and TRBJ2-7, with a possible D match to TRBD1 (5 bases). The CDR3 consists of 16 residues. CDR1 and CDR2 from the germline V gene are MGHDK and SYGVNS. V was cut by 3 bases and J by 0 bases, with 15 bases left in between. CDR3 protein: CASSEKNRSSSYEQYF. The CDR3 DNA is TGTGCCAGCAGTGAGAAAAACAGGTCGAGCTCCTACGAGCAGTACTTC.

The chain is built from TRBV19 and TRBJ1-6; TRBD1 might be the D (6 bases). V dropped 1 base and J dropped 0 bases, with 13 bases sitting between them. CDR1 is LNHDA and CDR2 is SQIVND in the germline V gene (reference sequence). This CDR3 contains 18 residues. The CDR3 is CASSIGTGYSSYNSPLHF. The CDR3 nucleotides read TGTGCCAGTAGTATAGGAACAGGGTACTCCTCCTATAATTCACCCCTCCACTTT.

The gene calls are TRBV7-9 and TRBJ2-4; weak D call: TRBD2 (5 bases). The germline CDR1 and CDR2 sequences are SEHNR and FQNEAQ (reference sequence). With 4 bases removed from V and 13 bases from J, the gap between germline ends came to 14 bases. The CDR3 sequence is 12 residues long. CDR3 residues: CASSSPDYTQYF. DNA for the CDR3: TGTGCCAGCAGCTCCCCAGACTATACCCAGTACTTC.

The rearrangement uses TRBV9 and TRBJ2-2, with 7 bases that match TRBD1. V dropped 2 bases and J dropped 2; count of bases not matched to a gene: 6. CDR1 and CDR2 from the germline V gene are SGDLS and YYNGEE. This CDR3 is built from 16 residues. CDR3 sequence (DNA): TGTGCCAGCAGCGTCGCCGGGACAGACAACACCGGGGAGCTGTTTTTT. It yields the protein CASSVAGTDNTGELFF.

This clone was observed a few times. The V call is TRBV10-3, the J call TRBJ2-7; a possible D gene is TRBD1 (5 bases). CDR1 and CDR2 from the germline V gene are ENHRY and SYGVKD. The CDR3 has 13 residues. V was clipped by 7 bases and J by 6 bases, with 16 bases between them. CDR3 loop: CAIKGREFGEQYF. In DNA, the CDR3 is TGTGCCATCAAGGGCAGGGAATTTGGCGAGCAGTACTTC.

V is TRBV6-1 and J is TRBJ2-3, with 9 bases fitting TRBD1. The CDR3 is made up of 12 amino acids. The germline CDR1 and CDR2 sequences are MNHNS and SASEGT. The V and J ends lost 7 bases and 14 bases, in that order; junction bases with no gene match: 10. Here the CDR3 DNA reads TGTGCCAGCACTAGGACAGGGGCCCCCAGGTATTTT. It codes for CASTRTGAPRYF.

The chain carries TRBV10-3 and TRBJ2-3, with TRBD2 matching over 8 bases. CDR1 is ENHRY, CDR2 SYGVKD, per germline. CDR3 length: 13 residues. The V segment lost 6 bases and the J segment 6 bases; nucleotides outside the gene matches: 5. The CDR3 nucleotides read TGTGCCATCAGCGGGGGGGCCGGGGATACGCAGTATTTT. As protein: CAISGGAGDTQYF.

CDR3 amino acids: CASSQSILDSYEQYF. In DNA form, the CDR3 reads TGTGCCAGCAGCCAATCCATCCTAGACTCCTACGAGCAGTACTTC. J is TRBJ2-7 and V is TRBV4-2; D is undetermined. The CDR3 runs 15 residues. The germline gives CDR1 LGHNA, CDR2 YNFKEQ. V lost 2 bases to trimming and J lost 0 bases, with 11 bases between them.

V is TRBV25-1 and J is TRBJ2-1, with TRBD1 as a possible D gene (5 bases). Per the germline V gene, CDR1 is MGHDK and CDR2 is SYGVNS. The CDR3 is 13 residues long. V lost 3 bases and J lost 7, with 10 bases in between. CDR3 sequence: CASSEVQGNEQFF. In nucleotides, the CDR3 is TGTGCCAGCAGTGAGGTTCAGGGAAATGAGCAGTTCTTC.

The chain is built from TRBV2 and TRBJ2-3; D might be TRBD2 (5 bases). Trimming took off 11 bases at V and 2 bases at J, with 14 bases between the two ends. Germline V lookup: CDR1 SNHLY, CDR2 FYNNEI. The CDR3 extends over 13 amino acids. The DNA for the CDR3 is TGTGCCGACGGGATTCCGCTCACAGATACGCAGTATTTT. Protein product: CADGIPLTDTQYF.